This TCR beta chain was captured in a study of patients and donors after allogeneic stem cell transplantation. TCRdb independently ran MiXCR on the RT-PCR reads; one entry per CDR3 protein. The table records under 30,000 distinct CDR3 sequences, over 7% of them present only once. This clonotype was seen repeatedly, ten times or more. The ends were cut back, 6 bases at V and 0 bases at J, with 26 bases in the middle. The CDR3 runs to 19 residues. CDR1 and CDR2 from the germline V gene are SGHAT and FQDESV (reference sequence). This clonotype was sampled from a human donor who was either an allogeneic HSCT recipient or a stem cell or donor lymphocyte infusion donor (not recorded which). It is not recorded whose cells these are; they may come from a transplant donor. The chain recombines TRBV11-1 with TRBJ1-1, with D maybe TRBD1 (5 bases). Sequenced: blood, either unsorted or a sorted T cell fraction (not recorded which). The CDR3 sequence is CASSLSSLRDAFMNTEAFF. The CDR3 DNA reads as TGTGCCAGCAGTTTATCCAGCCTCCGGGACGCGTTCATGAACACTGAAGCTTTCTTT.